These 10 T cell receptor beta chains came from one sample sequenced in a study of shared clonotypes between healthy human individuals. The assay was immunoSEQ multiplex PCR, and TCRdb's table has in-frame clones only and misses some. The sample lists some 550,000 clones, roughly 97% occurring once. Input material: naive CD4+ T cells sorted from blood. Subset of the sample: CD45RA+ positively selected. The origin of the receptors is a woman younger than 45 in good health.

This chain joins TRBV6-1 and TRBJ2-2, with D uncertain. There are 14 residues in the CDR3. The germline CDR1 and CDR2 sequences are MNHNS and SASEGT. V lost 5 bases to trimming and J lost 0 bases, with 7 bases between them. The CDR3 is CASSQLANTGELFF. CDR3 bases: TGTGCCAGCAGTCAGCTTGCGAACACCGGGGAGCTGTTTTTT.

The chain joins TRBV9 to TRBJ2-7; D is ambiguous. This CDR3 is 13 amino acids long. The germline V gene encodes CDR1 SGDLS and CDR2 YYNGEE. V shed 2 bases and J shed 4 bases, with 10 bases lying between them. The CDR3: CASSVQSDYEQYF. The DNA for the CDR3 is TGTGCCAGCAGCGTCCAGTCAGATTACGAGCAGTACTTC.

The CDR3: CASSSRTSGSGETQYF. DNA for the CDR3: TGTGCCAGCAGTTCCCGGACTAGCGGGAGCGGAGAGACCCAGTACTTC. The rearrangement links TRBV28 to TRBJ2-5; 13 bases are shared with TRBD2. Germline values: CDR1 MDHEN, CDR2 SYDVKM. The CDR3 consists of 16 residues. With V trimmed by 4 bases and J by 4 bases, 6 bases remained unmatched.

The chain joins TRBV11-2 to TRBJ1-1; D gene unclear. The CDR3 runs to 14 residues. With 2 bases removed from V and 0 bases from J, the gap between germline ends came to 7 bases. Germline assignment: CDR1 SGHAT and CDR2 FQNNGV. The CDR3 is CASSLILMNTEAFF. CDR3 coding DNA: TGTGCCAGCAGCTTAATTCTCATGAACACTGAAGCTTTCTTT.

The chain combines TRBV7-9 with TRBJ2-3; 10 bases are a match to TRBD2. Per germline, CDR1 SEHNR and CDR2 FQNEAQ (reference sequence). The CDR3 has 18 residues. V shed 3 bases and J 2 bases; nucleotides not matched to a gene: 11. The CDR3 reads CASSFILAGVPHTDTQYF. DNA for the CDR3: TGTGCCAGCAGCTTTATCCTAGCGGGAGTTCCTCACACAGATACGCAGTATTTT.

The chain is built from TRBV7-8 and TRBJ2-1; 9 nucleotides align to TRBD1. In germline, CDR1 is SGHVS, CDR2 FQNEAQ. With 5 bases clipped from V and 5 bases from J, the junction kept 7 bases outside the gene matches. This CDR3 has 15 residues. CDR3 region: CASSLGTGSHNEQFF. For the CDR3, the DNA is TGTGCCAGCAGCCTAGGGACAGGGTCGCACAATGAGCAGTTCTTC.

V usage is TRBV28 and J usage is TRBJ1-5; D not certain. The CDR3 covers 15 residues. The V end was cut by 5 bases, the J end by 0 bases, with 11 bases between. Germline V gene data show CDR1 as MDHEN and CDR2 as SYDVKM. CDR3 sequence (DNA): TGTGCCAGCAGTGTGACGGATAATAGCAATCAGCCCCAGCATTTT. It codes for CASSVTDNSNQPQHF.

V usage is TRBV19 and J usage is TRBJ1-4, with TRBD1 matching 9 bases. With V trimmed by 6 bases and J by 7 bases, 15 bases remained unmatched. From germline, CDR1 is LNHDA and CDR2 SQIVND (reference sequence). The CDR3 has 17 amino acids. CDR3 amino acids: CASSPRRGQGGTEKLFF. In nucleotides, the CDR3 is TGTGCCAGTAGCCCACGGAGGGGACAGGGAGGTACTGAAAAACTGTTTTTT.

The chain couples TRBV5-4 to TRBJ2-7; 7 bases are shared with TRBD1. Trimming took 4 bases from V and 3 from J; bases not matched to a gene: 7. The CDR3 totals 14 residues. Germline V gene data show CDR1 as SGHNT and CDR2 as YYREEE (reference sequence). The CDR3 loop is CASSLQDRNYEQYF. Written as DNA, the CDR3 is TGTGCCAGCAGCCTCCAGGACAGGAACTACGAGCAGTACTTC.

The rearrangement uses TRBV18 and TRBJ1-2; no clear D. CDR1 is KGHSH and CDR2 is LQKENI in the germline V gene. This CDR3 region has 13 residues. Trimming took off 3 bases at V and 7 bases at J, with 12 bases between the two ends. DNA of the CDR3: TGTGCCAGCTCACCCCGAGATGAAGGTGGCTACACCTTC. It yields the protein CASSPRDEGGYTF.